The 9 T cell receptor beta chains below all came from one sample that was sequenced in a study of blood T cell repertoires in COVID-19. Sequencing was performed with immunoSEQ multiplex PCR; in TCRdb, only in-frame clones are kept and a portion is missing. Among around 200,000 clones listed, around 88% were seen once. Sequencing used PBMCs or T cells enriched from blood (not recorded which). The receptors originated from a man aged 35-49 years with acute COVID-19.

This clone occurred once. The junction does not match germline at one end; this may be a read error. V and J are TRBV6-5 and TRBJ2-1; D call uncertain. This CDR3 is built from 14 residues. CDR1 and CDR2 from the germline V gene are MNHEY and SVGAGI. This chain's CDR3 is CATSLTSSYNEQFF. The CDR3 nucleotides are TGTGCCACCAGTCTAACCTCCTCCTACAATGAGCAGTTCTTC.

This clone was picked up one time. The rearrangement joins TRBV9 to TRBJ1-4; TRBD1 matches 10 bases. The CDR3 runs to 16 residues. Germline V gene lookup returns CDR1 SGDLS and CDR2 YYNGEE. J lost 8 bases, V lost 0 bases, and 7 bases had no gene match. The CDR3 sequence: CASSVGGTGEMEKLFF. The CDR3, as DNA: TGTGCCAGCAGCGTAGGGGGGACAGGGGAGATGGAAAAACTGTTTTTT.

CDR3 region: CASSQDLGIEGETQYF. CDR3 sequence (DNA): TGTGCCAGCAGCCAAGATTTAGGAATAGAGGGAGAGACCCAGTACTTC. This sequence joins TRBV3-1 (or the pseudogene TRBV3-2) and TRBJ2-5; perhaps TRBD2 as D (5 bases). Germline V lookup: CDR1 LGHDT, CDR2 YNNKEL (reference sequence). The CDR3 loop spans 16 amino acids. Trimming removed 0 bases at V and 4 bases at J, with 15 bases between.

The V call is TRBV10-3, the J call TRBJ2-2, with TRBD2 identical over 7 bases. Germline CDR1 is ENHRY and CDR2 is SYGVKD. The ends lost 4 bases at V and 2 bases at J; junction bases unmatched: 4. The CDR3 spans 15 residues. The DNA for the CDR3 is TGTGCCATCAGTGGCGCGGGAGACAACACCGGGGAGCTGTTTTTT. Protein sequence: CAISGAGDNTGELFF.

This clone was seen just once. The chain uses TRBV4-2 and TRBJ2-5; 8 bases fit TRBD2. Germline loops: CDR1 LGHNA, CDR2 YNFKEQ. J lost 1 base, V lost 1 base, and 5 bases had no gene match. This CDR3 spans 16 amino acids. The CDR3 DNA is TGTGCCAGCAGCCAAGTGTCAAGCGGGGGCCAAGAGACCCAGTACTTC. Amino acid sequence: CASSQVSSGGQETQYF.

Only a few counts were recorded for this clone. CDR3 nucleotide sequence: TGTGCCAGCAGTTTACAGGGGTCGGGTGAAAAACTGTTTTTT. It specifies CASSLQGSGEKLFF. V is TRBV28 and J is TRBJ1-4; D is perhaps TRBD1 (6 bases). This CDR3 comprises 14 residues. Germline V gives CDR1 MDHEN, CDR2 SYDVKM. Deletions cut 2 bases from V and 7 bases from J, with 11 bases between.

This chain links TRBV9 with TRBJ1-3; possible D gene TRBD1, 5 bases. V was shortened by 0 bases and J by 2 bases, with 15 bases between the two germline ends. Looked up from germline, CDR1 is SGDLS and CDR2 is YYNGEE. CDR3 length: 17 residues. CDR3 residues: CASSVDRQGNTGNTIYF. In DNA, the CDR3 is TGTGCCAGCAGCGTAGATCGGCAGGGTAATACTGGAAACACCATATATTTT.

The chain carries TRBV5-4 and TRBJ1-2, with a possible D match to TRBD1 (6 bases). Looked up from germline, CDR1 is SGHNT and CDR2 is YYREEE (reference sequence). The CDR3 has 15 amino acids. Trimming took off 4 bases at V and 3 bases at J, with 16 bases between the two ends. The CDR3 loop reads CASSRSQGSDYGYTF. CDR3 DNA: TGTGCCAGCAGCAGATCACAGGGAAGTGACTATGGCTACACCTTC.

The V and J genes are TRBV20-1 and TRBJ1-2; TRBD1 might be the D (5 bases). V was shortened by 3 bases and J by 6 bases, with 14 bases between the two germline ends. From germline, CDR1 is DFQATT and CDR2 SNEGSKA (reference sequence). This CDR3 is 13 amino acids long. The CDR3 spells CSASPQGSHGYTF. DNA for the CDR3: TGCAGTGCTAGTCCGCAGGGATCACATGGCTACACCTTC.